One and the same sample provided the 32 T cell receptor beta chains below, sequenced in a study of cytotoxic CD8 clonotypes in ibrutinib-treated CLL (dated by TCRdb to about 2021). What the time point label conveys for this sample: approximately twelve months on ibrutinib. The protocol used for the library was the immunoSEQ multiplex PCR assay. What TCRdb holds here is the immuneACCESS table cut down to in-frame rearrangements. Part of the clones is not present; checked against another copy, under half of the missing clones reflect an unresolved V gene, and the others are unexplained. This sample holds about 160,000 clones; 81% were observed only once. Of the sample, roughly 2% falls within the top ten clones. The sample was PBMCs, taken after 12 months of ibrutinib treatment. The source is a human donor with chronic lymphocytic leukemia.

This clone was observed a handful of times. J is TRBJ2-7 and V is TRBV7-9; 9 positions agree with TRBD1. Germline values: CDR1 SEHNR, CDR2 FQNEAQ (reference sequence). Trimming took 0 bases from V and 2 from J; bases not matched to a gene: 8. This CDR3 has 17 amino acids. The CDR3 reads CASSLARGQGDTYEQYF. For the CDR3, the DNA is TGTGCCAGCAGCTTAGCGCGGGGACAGGGCGATACCTACGAGCAGTACTTC.

J is TRBJ1-2 and V is TRBV7-2, with D possibly being TRBD1 (5 bases). There are 15 residues in the CDR3. CDR1 and CDR2 from the germline V gene are SGHTA and FQGNSA. V lost 1 base and J lost 2, with 11 bases in between. The CDR3 loop reads CASSLGGTGNYGYTF. The CDR3 DNA is TGTGCCAGCAGCTTAGGCGGGACTGGAAACTATGGCTACACCTTC.

The J gene is TRBJ1-4, the V gene TRBV7-9; maybe TRBD1 (5 bases). Germline assignment: CDR1 SEHNR and CDR2 FQNEAQ (reference sequence). The CDR3 is made up of 15 amino acids. V lost 5 bases, J lost 0 bases, and 10 bases lay in between. CDR3 in amino acids: CASSPGGATNEKLFF. The CDR3 nucleotides are TGTGCCAGCAGCCCAGGAGGGGCAACTAATGAAAAACTGTTTTTT.

The chain couples TRBV7-9 to TRBJ1-5; tentatively, D is TRBD1 (6 bases). The CDR3 runs 13 residues. Germline CDR1 SEHNR, CDR2 FQNEAQ (reference sequence). Trimming pared 5 bases from V and 7 bases from J, leaving 12 bases between. In DNA, the CDR3 is TGTGCCAGCAGCCACAGGGCGTCGCAGCCCCAGCATTTT. Translating gives CASSHRASQPQHF.

This clone showed up just once. The chain is built from TRBV28 and TRBJ2-1, with 8 bases matching TRBD2. The CDR3 runs 16 residues. Germline V gives CDR1 MDHEN, CDR2 SYDVKM. V was pared by 3 bases and J by 9 bases, with 13 bases of the junction left unmatched. The CDR3 DNA follows: TGTGCCAGCAGTTTGGGAAGCGGGGGCGCAAGGGGTGAGCAGTTCTTC. Amino acid sequence: CASSLGSGGARGEQFF.

The chain recombines TRBV20-1 with TRBJ1-2, with no clear D. The CDR3 is 11 amino acids. The V gene's germline CDR1 is DFQATT and CDR2 SNEGSKA (reference sequence). Trimming shortened V by 5 bases and J by 8 bases, and 12 bases separated the two germline ends. CDR3 in DNA: TGCAGTGCTCCCTGGGAGGCGGGCTACACCTTC. As protein: CSAPWEAGYTF.

This clone occurred a few times. The genes are TRBV10-3 and TRBJ1-5; TRBD1 agrees at 7 bases. Per germline, CDR1 ENHRY and CDR2 SYGVKD. CDR3 length equals 13 residues. Trimming at V came to 10 bases and at J to 4 bases, leaving 7 bases not matched to a gene. The CDR3 DNA is TGTGCCACTTTGGGACAGATTAATCAGCCCCAGCATTTT. This gives the protein CATLGQINQPQHF.

This chain uses TRBV7-2 with TRBJ2-3; D is perhaps TRBD1 or TRBD2 (6 bases each). This CDR3 is 18 amino acids long. Germline CDR1 SGHTA, CDR2 FQGNSA. Trimming took off 2 bases at V and 7 bases at J, with 25 bases between the two ends. The CDR3 coding sequence is TGTGCCAGCAGCTTAAACGGAGGGGACACGGGGACAACTAATACGCAGTATTTT. This encodes CASSLNGGDTGTTNTQYF. Full variable domain (remainder filled in from reference TRBV7-2 and TRBJ2-3): GAGVSQSPSNKVTEKGKDVELRCDPISGHTALYWYRQSLGQGLEFLIYFQGNSAPDKSGLPSDRFSAERTGGSVSTLTIQRTQQEDSAVYLCASSLNGGDTGTTNTQYFGPGTRLTVL.

In DNA, the CDR3 is TGCGCCAGCAGCCAAGACCTTAGCGACGAGCAGTACTTC. Protein product: CASSQDLSDEQYF. The chain joins TRBV4-1 to TRBJ2-7, with D possibly TRBD2 on 5 matching bases. The CDR3 has 13 amino acids. The germline V and J ends were trimmed by 0 bases and 5 bases, with 8 bases remaining between them. Germline values: CDR1 MGHRA, CDR2 YSYEKL.

V gene TRBV7-9 combines with J gene TRBJ1-1, with D tentatively TRBD1 (5 bases). Looked up from germline, CDR1 is SEHNR and CDR2 is FQNEAQ (reference sequence). The CDR3 consists of 15 residues. V was pared by 5 bases and J by 4 bases, with 17 bases between. As DNA, the CDR3 is TGTGCCAGCAGCCAAGGATCAGGGAAGGGCACTGAAGCTTTCTTT. Residues: CASSQGSGKGTEAFF.

The V call is TRBV4-2, the J call TRBJ2-1; the D call may be TRBD1 or TRBD2 (5 bases each). The CDR3 sequence is 13 residues long. The V end was cut by 2 bases, the J end by 5 bases, with 7 bases between. Germline-derived CDR1 and CDR2 are LGHNA and YNFKEQ. This CDR3 reads CASSQWDDNEQFF. The CDR3 DNA reads TGTGCCAGCAGCCAATGGGACGACAATGAGCAGTTCTTC.

The V call is TRBV2, the J call TRBJ1-5; D not certain. The V gene's germline CDR1 is SNHLY and CDR2 FYNNEI. Trimming shortened V by 7 bases and J by 7 bases, and 14 bases separated the two germline ends. This CDR3 contains 13 residues. The chain's CDR3 is CASNIQTGQPQHF. In DNA form, the CDR3 reads TGTGCCAGCAATATACAGACGGGGCAGCCCCAGCATTTT.

The chain has TRBV10-2 and TRBJ1-1; D may be TRBD1 (5 bases). The CDR3 sequence is 12 residues long. Germline V gives CDR1 WSHSY, CDR2 SAAADI. Trimming took 7 bases from V and 8 from J, leaving 14 bases between them. The CDR3 region is CASTLGGAEAFF. CDR3 DNA: TGCGCCAGCACCCTGGGGGGAGCCGAAGCTTTCTTT.

The rearrangement uses TRBV19 and TRBJ2-5; no reliable D call. The CDR3 consists of 13 residues. V lost 8 bases to trimming and J lost 5 bases, with 15 bases between them. Germline loops: CDR1 LNHDA, CDR2 SQIVND (reference sequence). CDR3 in amino acids: CASSASRVETQYF. DNA for the CDR3: TGTGCCAGTTCGGCCTCCCGGGTGGAGACCCAGTACTTC. The entire variable domain, with the rest obtained from reference TRBV19 and TRBJ2-5, is as follows: DGGITQSPKYLFRKEGQNVTLSCEQNLNHDAMYWYRQDPGQGLRLIYYSQIVNDFQKGDIAEGYSVSREKKESFPLTVTSAQKNPTAFYLCASSASRVETQYFGPGTRLLVL.

The chain links TRBV7-9 to TRBJ2-1, with 11 bases aligning to TRBD2. After removal of 2 bases from V and 0 bases from J, the junction contained 3 bases not matched to a gene. The CDR3 extends over 17 amino acids. Germline CDR1 is SEHNR and CDR2 is FQNEAQ (reference sequence). This CDR3 reads CASSLRLAGNSYNEQFF. For the CDR3, the DNA is TGTGCCAGCAGCTTAAGACTAGCGGGGAACTCCTACAATGAGCAGTTCTTC. The full variable domain, its missing parts supplied by reference TRBV7-9 and TRBJ2-1, is DTGVSQNPRHKITKRGQNVTFRCDPISEHNRLYWYRQTLGQGPEFLTYFQNEAQLEKSRLLSDRFSAERPKGSFSTLEIQRTEQGDSAMYLCASSLRLAGNSYNEQFFGPGTRLTVL.

The rearrangement links TRBV15 to TRBJ2-1; 10 bases match TRBD2. This CDR3 has 17 amino acids. V was clipped by 2 bases and J by 3 bases; unmatched bases: 7. Germline V CDR1 and CDR2: LNHNV, YYDKDF (reference sequence). The CDR3 reads CATSRTLAGLRYNEQFF. CDR3 nucleotide sequence: TGTGCCACCAGCAGAACACTAGCGGGGCTTCGCTACAATGAGCAGTTCTTC.

The chain links TRBV11-1 to TRBJ2-3; unclear D gene. The V end lost 4 bases, the J end lost 2 bases, and 7 bases lay between the germline ends. This CDR3 region has 13 residues. Germline CDR1 is SGHAT and CDR2 is FQDESV (reference sequence). In DNA form, the CDR3 reads TGTGCCAGCAGCTCGTCACTCACAGATACGCAGTATTTT. Protein product: CASSSSLTDTQYF.

The chain links TRBV7-2 to TRBJ2-5, with 8 bases fitting TRBD2. V shed 5 bases and J 4 bases; nucleotides not matched to a gene: 12. From germline, CDR1 is SGHTA and CDR2 FQGNSA. The CDR3 contains 16 residues. CDR3 residues: CASSQEIGRGVETQYF. CDR3 nucleotide sequence: TGTGCCAGCAGCCAGGAGATCGGGAGGGGCGTAGAGACCCAGTACTTC.

V usage is TRBV27 and J usage is TRBJ1-2; D remains ambiguous. V was pared by 6 bases and J by 2 bases, with 22 bases between. This CDR3 has 17 residues. Germline V gives CDR1 MNHEY, CDR2 SMNVEV (reference sequence). The CDR3 DNA follows: TGTGCCAGCAGCCCCGGGCAGATCGTCCTTCGCAACTATGGCTACACCTTC. Protein product: CASSPGQIVLRNYGYTF.

V and J are TRBV5-5 and TRBJ1-2; TRBD1 agrees at 9 bases. The CDR3 loop spans 15 amino acids. Per the germline V gene, CDR1 is SGHKS and CDR2 is YYEKEE (reference sequence). Losses at the gene ends were 2 bases for V and 3 bases for J; bases not matched to a gene: 5. CDR3 coding DNA: TGTGCCAGCAGCTTCAGACAGGGGGTCGACTATGGCTACACCTTC. Protein: CASSFRQGVDYGYTF.

The genes are TRBV18 and TRBJ2-3; no firm D call. The CDR3 length is 12 residues. The germline gives CDR1 KGHSH, CDR2 LQKENI. V dropped 3 bases and J dropped 8 bases, with 9 bases sitting between them. CDR3: CASSPALGTQYF. In DNA form, the CDR3 reads TGTGCCAGCTCACCGGCTCTTGGTACGCAGTATTTT.

The CDR3: CASSPFSVETAELFF. CDR3 in DNA: TGTGCCAGCTCACCGTTTAGTGTTGAGACAGCGGAACTGTTTTTT. The chain has TRBV18 and TRBJ1-4, with a tentative D call TRBD1 (5 bases). The germline V gene has CDR1 KGHSH and CDR2 LQKENI. The CDR3 has 15 amino acids. V lost 3 bases and J 12 bases, leaving 20 bases between the germline ends.

This rearrangement joins TRBV10-3 to TRBJ1-2; D is unresolved. In germline, CDR1 is ENHRY, CDR2 SYGVKD. V lost 4 bases, J lost 7 bases, and 16 bases lay in between. This CDR3 is built from 14 residues. CDR3 bases: TGTGCCATCAGTGCCCCGCTGACCCAGGCTGGCTACACCTTC. It codes for CAISAPLTQAGYTF.

The rearrangement joins TRBV10-3 to TRBJ2-3; D not resolved. Looked up from germline, CDR1 is ENHRY and CDR2 is SYGVKD. Trimming pared 10 bases from V and 1 base from J, leaving 12 bases between. This CDR3 contains 13 residues. The DNA for the CDR3 is TGTGCCACCTTCACCAGTCGCACAGATACGCAGTATTTT. Encoded protein: CATFTSRTDTQYF.

The CDR3: CASSLAQRGAEAFF. In DNA form, the CDR3 reads TGTGCCAGCAGCTTAGCCCAACGGGGGGCTGAAGCTTTCTTT. V gene TRBV11-1 combines with J gene TRBJ1-1; TRBD1 might be the D (5 bases). Per germline, CDR1 SGHAT and CDR2 FQDESV (reference sequence). The CDR3 has 14 amino acids. V lost 0 bases, J lost 6 bases, and 11 bases lay in between.

The V gene is TRBV11-2, the J gene TRBJ2-7; D is possibly TRBD1 (6 bases). There are 12 residues in the CDR3. Trimming took 4 bases from V and 6 from J, leaving 10 bases between them. Germline V CDR1 and CDR2: SGHAT, FQNNGV. CDR3 protein: CASSSQGREQYF. Here the CDR3 DNA reads TGTGCCAGCAGCTCGCAGGGGCGCGAGCAGTACTTC. Looking up the rest from reference TRBV11-2 and TRBJ2-7 gives the full variable domain: EAGVAQSPRYKIIEKRQSVAFWCNPISGHATLYWYQQILGQGPKLLIQFQNNGVVDDSQLPKDRFSAERLKGVDSTLKIQPAKLEDSAVYLCASSSQGREQYFGPGTRLTVT.

V and J are TRBV28 and TRBJ1-5; D ambiguous. The V end lost 3 bases, the J end lost 0 bases, and 18 bases lay between the germline ends. The CDR3 is 18 amino acids. Germline CDR1 is MDHEN and CDR2 is SYDVKM. CDR3 DNA sequence: TGTGCCAGCAGTTTCGCGGGAAGGTCCGCGTTTAGCAATCAGCCCCAGCATTTT. Protein product: CASSFAGRSAFSNQPQHF.

The rearrangement joins TRBV27 to TRBJ1-2; D ambiguous. The CDR3 covers 13 residues. In germline, CDR1 is MNHEY, CDR2 SMNVEV (reference sequence). V lost 0 bases, J lost 5 bases, and 7 bases lay in between. CDR3 protein: CASSLSGNYGYTF. The CDR3 bases are TGTGCCAGCAGTTTATCTGGGAATTATGGCTACACCTTC.

The sample holds one count of this clone. The chain combines TRBV4-1 with TRBJ1-5, with unresolved D. The CDR3 length is 15 residues. V was pared by 0 bases and J by 0 bases, with 6 bases between. CDR1 and CDR2 from the germline V gene are MGHRA and YSYEKL. The CDR3 DNA reads as TGCGCCAGCAGCCAAGATGCCGTTAGCAATCAGCCCCAGCATTTT. Translation: CASSQDAVSNQPQHF.

J is TRBJ2-5 and V is TRBV7-9; TRBD1 is a possible D gene (6 bases). The J call is doubtful: the DNA matches TRBJ2-7 better. This CDR3 region has 14 residues. The V gene's germline CDR1 is SEHNR and CDR2 FQNEAQ (reference sequence). The CDR3 spells CASSWDTGPLEQYF. CDR3 sequence (DNA): TGTGCCAGCAGCTGGGACACTGGTCCCCTCGAGCAGTACTTC.

The chain is built from TRBV19 and TRBJ1-4; D ambiguous. Germline lookup yields CDR1 LNHDA and CDR2 SQIVND (reference sequence). CDR3 length: 12 residues. The germline V and J ends were trimmed by 6 bases and 5 bases, with 7 bases remaining between them. The CDR3 sequence: CASSVLNEKLFF. In DNA form, the CDR3 reads TGTGCCAGTAGCGTGCTGAATGAAAAACTGTTTTTT.

This clone is a singleton in its sample. The CDR3 region has the DNA TGTGCCAGCAGCCTGGGGGCGGGAGAGGGCTACGAGCAGTACTTC. Translated: CASSLGAGEGYEQYF. The rearrangement joins TRBV5-6 to TRBJ2-7; D perhaps matches TRBD2 (7 bases). CDR3 length: 15 residues. Trimming took off 4 bases at V and 3 bases at J, with 17 bases between the two ends. Germline loops: CDR1 SGHDT, CDR2 YYEEEE.